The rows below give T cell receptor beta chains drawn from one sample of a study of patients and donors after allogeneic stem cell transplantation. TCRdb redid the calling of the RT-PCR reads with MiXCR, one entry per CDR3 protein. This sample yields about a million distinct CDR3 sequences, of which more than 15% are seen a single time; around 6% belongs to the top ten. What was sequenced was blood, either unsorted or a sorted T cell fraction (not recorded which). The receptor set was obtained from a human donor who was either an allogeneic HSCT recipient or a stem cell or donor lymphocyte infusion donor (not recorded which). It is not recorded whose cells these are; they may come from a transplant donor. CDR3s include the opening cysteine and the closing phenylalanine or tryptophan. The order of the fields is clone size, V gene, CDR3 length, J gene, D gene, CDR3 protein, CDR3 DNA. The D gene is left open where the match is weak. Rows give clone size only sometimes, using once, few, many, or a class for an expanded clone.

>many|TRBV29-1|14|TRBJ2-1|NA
CSVEAPGTYNEQFF
TGCAGCGTTGAAGCTCCAGGTACCTACAATGAGCAGTTCTTC
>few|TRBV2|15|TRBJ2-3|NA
CASSELRAITDTQYF
TGTGCCAGCAGTGAACTGCGGGCTATAACAGATACGCAGTATTTT
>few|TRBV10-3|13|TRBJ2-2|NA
CAISPVRTGELFF
TGTGCCATCAGTCCAGTTCGCACCGGGGAGCTGTTTTTT
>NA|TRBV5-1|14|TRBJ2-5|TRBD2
CASSPRTSIETQYF
TGCGCCAGCAGCCCAAGGACTAGCATCGAGACCCAGTACTTC
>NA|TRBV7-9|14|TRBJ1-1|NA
CASSQRQTITEAFF
TGTGCCAGCAGCCAGCGACAGACCATCACTGAAGCTTTCTTT
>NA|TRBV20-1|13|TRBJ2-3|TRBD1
CSADRESTDTQYF
TGCAGCGCCGACAGGGAAAGCACAGATACGCAGTATTTT
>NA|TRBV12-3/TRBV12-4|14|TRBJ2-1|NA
CASSLAPGGFEQFF
TGTGCCAGCAGTTTAGCGCCGGGGGGCTTCGAGCAGTTCTTC
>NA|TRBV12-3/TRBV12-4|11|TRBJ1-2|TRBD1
CASNRGYGYTF
TGTGCCAGCAACAGGGGCTATGGCTACACCTTC
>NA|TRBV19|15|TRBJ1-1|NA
CASSPHLGANTEAFF
TGTGCCAGTAGTCCCCACTTAGGAGCGAACACTGAAGCTTTCTTT
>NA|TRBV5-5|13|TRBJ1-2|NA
CASSFPDLYGYTF
TGTGCCAGCAGCTTTCCAGACCTCTATGGCTACACCTTC
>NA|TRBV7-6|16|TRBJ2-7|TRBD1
CASSLALGQGLNEQYF
TGTGCCAGCAGCTTAGCGCTGGGACAGGGTTTAAACGAGCAGTACTTC
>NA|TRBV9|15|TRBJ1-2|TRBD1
CASSDRDRGSDGYTF
TGTGCCAGCAGCGACCGGGACAGGGGGTCAGATGGCTACACCTTC
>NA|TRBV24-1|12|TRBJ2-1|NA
CATGTANHEQFF
TGTGCCACTGGAACAGCTAACCATGAGCAGTTCTTC
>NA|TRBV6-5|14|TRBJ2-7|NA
CASSYGTSLYEQYF
TGTGCCAGCAGTTATGGGACGTCGCTTTACGAGCAGTACTTC
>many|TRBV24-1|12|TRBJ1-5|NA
CATSDSNQPQHF
TGTGCCACCAGTGATAGCAATCAGCCCCAGCATTTT
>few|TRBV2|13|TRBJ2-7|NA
CANSGRVSYEQYF
TGTGCCAACTCGGGCCGAGTCTCCTACGAGCAGTACTTC
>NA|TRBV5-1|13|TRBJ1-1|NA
CASSLRTGWLAFF
TGCGCCAGCAGCTTGCGAACAGGATGGTTAGCTTTCTTT
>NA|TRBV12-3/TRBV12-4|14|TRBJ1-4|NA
CASSFLGINEKLFF
TGTGCCAGCAGTTTTCTGGGGATTAATGAAAAACTGTTTTTT
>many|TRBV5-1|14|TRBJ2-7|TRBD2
CASSLGSGSSEQYF
TGCGCCAGCAGCTTGGGCAGCGGGAGTTCGGAGCAGTACTTC
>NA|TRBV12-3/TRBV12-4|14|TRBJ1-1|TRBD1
CASSSPGGLDEAFF
TGTGCCAGCAGTTCACCAGGGGGCCTGGATGAAGCTTTCTTT
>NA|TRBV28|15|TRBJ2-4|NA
CASSLGSLAKNIQYF
TGTGCCAGCAGTTTAGGGAGCTTAGCCAAAAACATTCAGTACTTC
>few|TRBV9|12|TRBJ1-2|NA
CASSAGTFGYTF
TGTGCCAGCAGCGCCGGGACGTTTGGCTACACCTTC
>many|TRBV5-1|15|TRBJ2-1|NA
CASSTTGFSYNEQFF
TGCGCCAGCAGCACGACAGGATTCTCCTACAATGAGCAGTTCTTC
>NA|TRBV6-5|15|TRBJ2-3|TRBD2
CASSYRLAGGDTQYF
TGTGCCAGCAGTTACAGGCTAGCGGGAGGAGATACGCAGTATTTT
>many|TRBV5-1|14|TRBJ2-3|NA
CASSLEPAEDTQYF
TGCGCCAGCAGCTTGGAGCCGGCGGAAGATACGCAGTATTTT
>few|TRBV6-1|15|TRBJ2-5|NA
CATMKAGRMQETQYF
TGTGCCACCATGAAGGCGGGGCGAATGCAGGAGACCCAGTACTTC
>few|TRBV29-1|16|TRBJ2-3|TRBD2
CSAGGQERGGRDTQYF
TGCAGCGCTGGGGGTCAGGAGCGGGGGGGCCGGGATACGCAGTATTTT
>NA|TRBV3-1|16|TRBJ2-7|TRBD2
CASSPWGGLARNEQYF
TGTGCCAGCAGCCCATGGGGCGGACTAGCCCGGAACGAGCAGTACTTC
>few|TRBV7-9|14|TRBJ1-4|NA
CASSLAAVTEKLFF
TGTGCCAGCAGCTTAGCGGCGGTTACGGAAAAACTGTTTTTT
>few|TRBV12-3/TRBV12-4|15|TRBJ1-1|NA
CASSLEGLANTEAFF
TGTGCCAGCAGTTTAGAAGGGCTTGCGAACACTGAAGCTTTCTTT
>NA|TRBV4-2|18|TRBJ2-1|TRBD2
CASSQDGTSGRGGNEQFF
TGTGCCAGCAGCCAAGATGGGACTAGCGGGAGAGGGGGGAATGAGCAGTTCTTC
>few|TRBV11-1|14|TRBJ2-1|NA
CASTPDAFYNEQFF
TGTGCCAGCACCCCCGACGCCTTCTACAATGAGCAGTTCTTC
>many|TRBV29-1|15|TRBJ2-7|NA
CSVEAGAGTAYEQYF
TGCAGCGTTGAAGCGGGGGCAGGGACGGCCTACGAGCAGTACTTC
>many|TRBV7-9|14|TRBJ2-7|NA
CASSVDRFSYEQYF
TGTGCCAGCAGCGTAGACAGGTTCTCCTACGAGCAGTACTTC
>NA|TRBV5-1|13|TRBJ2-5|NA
CATKSGAGETQYF
TGCGCCACCAAATCAGGGGCGGGAGAGACCCAGTACTTC
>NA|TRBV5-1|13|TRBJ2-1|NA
CASSLPSVGEPFF
TGCGCCAGCAGCTTGCCCTCGGTGGGGGAACCGTTCTTC
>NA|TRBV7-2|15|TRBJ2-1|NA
CAIAGPPGSYNEQFF
TGTGCCATTGCTGGGCCGCCGGGCTCCTACAATGAGCAGTTCTTC
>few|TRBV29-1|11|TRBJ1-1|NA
CSGPRNTEAFF
TGCAGCGGACCTCGGAACACTGAAGCTTTCTTT
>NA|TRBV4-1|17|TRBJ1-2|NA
CASSQVVGHRANYGYTF
TGCGCCAGCAGCCAAGTCGTGGGGCATAGGGCTAACTATGGCTACACCTTC
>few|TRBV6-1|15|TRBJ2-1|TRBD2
CATLRSGAGVDEQFF
TGTGCCACCCTACGGAGTGGAGCGGGAGTAGATGAGCAGTTCTTC
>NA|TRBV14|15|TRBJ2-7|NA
CASSQEFRTMREQYF
TGTGCCAGCAGCCAAGAGTTCCGGACTATGCGCGAGCAGTACTTC